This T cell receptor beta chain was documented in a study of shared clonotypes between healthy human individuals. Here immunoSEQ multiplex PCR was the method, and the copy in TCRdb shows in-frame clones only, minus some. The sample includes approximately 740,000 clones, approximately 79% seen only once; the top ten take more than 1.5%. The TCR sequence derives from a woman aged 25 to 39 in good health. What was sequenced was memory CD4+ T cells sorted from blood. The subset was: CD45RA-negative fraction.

The CDR3: CASSTRLNSNQPQHF. In DNA form, the CDR3 reads TGTGCCAGCAGCACTAGACTAAATAGCAATCAGCCCCAGCATTTT. J is TRBJ1-5 and V is TRBV7-2, with D hard to call. V was pared by 5 bases and J by 0 bases, with 11 bases between. CDR1 and CDR2 from the germline V gene are SGHTA and FQGNSA. This CDR3 has 15 residues.